These T cell receptor beta chains were read from a single sample in a study of cytomegalovirus exposure and HLA in healthy donors. TCRdb keeps only in-frame clones here, not all; method: immunoSEQ multiplex PCR. The table records roughly 160,000 clones, roughly nine tenths of them present only once. The specimen sequenced was PBMCs. The source is a woman aged 25 to 45 in good health and CMV-seronegative. Each CDR3 is given with its conserved first and last residue. A D gene is named only where the DNA matches it firmly. Expanded clones are given a class, and other clones once, few, many or no size at all.

j_call v_call d_call clone_size cdr3_aa cdr3_nt
TRBJ2-7 TRBV27 TRBD2 . CASSLLTASGEHEQYF TGTGCCAGCAGTTTACTTACGGCTAGCGGGGAACACGAGCAGTACTTC
TRBJ2-3 TRBV9 . . CASSESRSTPPYF TGTGCCAGCAGCGAGAGCCGGTCAACTCCCCCGTATTTT
TRBJ2-3 TRBV29-1 . . CSVDAGGTTDTQYF TGCAGCGTTGACGCAGGGGGGACCACAGATACGCAGTATTTT
TRBJ1-1 TRBV19 . . CASKRGRAFF TGTGCCAGTAAACGGGGGAGGGCTTTCTTT
TRBJ2-5 TRBV27 . . CASSFWGGPYQETQYF TGTGCCAGCAGTTTTTGGGGGGGCCCCTACCAAGAGACCCAGTACTTC
TRBJ2-7 TRBV7-9 TRBD2 once CASSPWRGGGVYEQYF TGTGCCAGCAGCCCTTGGCGGGGGGGCGGGGTCTACGAGCAGTACTTC
TRBJ1-1 TRBV7-9 . . CASSLGVTANTEAFF TGTGCCAGCAGCTTAGGGGTCACAGCGAACACTGAAGCTTTCTTT
TRBJ2-3 TRBV9 TRBD2 . CASSDVAGGTDTQYF TGTGCCAGCAGCGACGTAGCGGGAGGCACAGATACGCAGTATTTT
TRBJ2-1 TRBV4-3 . . CASSQDLIRRAEQFF TGCGCCAGCAGCCAAGATCTTATCAGGCGGGCTGAGCAGTTCTTC
TRBJ1-3 TRBV19 . . CASTRGSNSGNTIYF TGTGCCAGTACCAGGGGTTCGAACTCTGGAAACACCATATATTTT
TRBJ2-7 TRBV6-1 . . CASSVQGSYEQYF TGTGCCAGCAGTGTTCAGGGTTCGTACGAGCAGTACTTC